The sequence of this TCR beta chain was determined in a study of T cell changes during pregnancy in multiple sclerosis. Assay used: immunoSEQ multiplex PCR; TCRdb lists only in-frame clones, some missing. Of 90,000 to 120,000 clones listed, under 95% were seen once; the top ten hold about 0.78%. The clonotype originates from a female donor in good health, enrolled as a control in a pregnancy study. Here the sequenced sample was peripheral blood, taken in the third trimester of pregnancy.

CDR3 coding DNA: TGTGCCAGCGAAAATCAGGGGGCGCGTGAAAAACTGTTTTTT. Translating it yields CASENQGAREKLFF. The chain links TRBV19 to TRBJ1-4, with TRBD1 matching over 8 bases. Germline CDR1 and CDR2: LNHDA and SQIVND (reference sequence). The junction had 10 bases not matched to a gene; V was cut back by 9 bases and J by 7 bases. CDR3 length: 14 residues.